These T cell receptor beta chains were read from a single sample in a study of cytomegalovirus exposure and HLA in healthy donors. Profiled with immunoSEQ multiplex PCR; TCRdb holds only in-frame clones, not every one. The sample yields 80,000 or so clones, around 79% seen once. The sequenced material came from PBMCs. The source is a man aged 40-49 years in good health and CMV-seronegative. The CDR3 runs from the conserved cysteine through the conserved F or W. A D gene is named only where the DNA matches it firmly. Rows may omit the clone size; those that give it use once, few, many or a size class.

v_gene	abundance	d_gene	j_gene	len	CDR3nt	CDR3aa
TRBV19	once	TRBD2	TRBJ2-1	15	TGTGCCAGTAGTATAGGACTAGCGGGTTACAATGAGCAGTTCTTC	CASSIGLAGYNEQFF
TRBV6-1	.	.	TRBJ1-2	15	TGTGCCAGCACCGAACGAAGAACCAGGGGTAATGGCTACACCTTC	CASTERRTRGNGYTF
TRBV5-1	.	TRBD2	TRBJ2-7	14	TGCGCCAGCAGCTTGATCCCTAGCGGGAGTGAGCAGTACTTC	CASSLIPSGSEQYF
TRBV21-1	.	.	TRBJ1-6	15	TGTGCCAGCATCGTGAGACGTAGGGAGGCTTCACCCCTCCACTTT	CASIVRRREASPLHF
TRBV5-1	.	TRBD2	TRBJ2-5	18	TGCGCCAGCAGCTTGAAACCGGGACTAGCGGGAGACCAAGAGACCCAGTACTTC	CASSLKPGLAGDQETQYF
TRBV5-4	medium-sized	.	TRBJ1-3	15	TGTGCCAGCAGCTTGGCGCCCGGGGTCGGAAACACCATATATTTT	CASSLAPGVGNTIYF
TRBV29-1	.	.	TRBJ1-2	13	TGCAGCGTTCAGGGCACCGCTAACTATGGCTACACCTTC	CSVQGTANYGYTF
TRBV11-2	.	.	TRBJ2-7	15	TGTGCCAGCAGCCGAATTGGACTGAGCTCCTACGAGCAGTACTTC	CASSRIGLSSYEQYF
TRBV30	.	TRBD1	TRBJ1-1	12	TGTGCCGGAACAGGGGGCTTCACTGAAGCTTTCTTT	CAGTGGFTEAFF
TRBV7-2	.	.	TRBJ2-2	16	TGTGCCAGCAGCTTAATACTAGCTACTAACACCGGGGAGCTGTTTTTT	CASSLILATNTGELFF
TRBV9	.	.	TRBJ2-5	14	TGTGCCAGCAGCGCTCAGGTTGCACAGGGGACCCAGTACTTC	CASSAQVAQGTQYF
TRBV7-8	.	.	TRBJ2-5	14	TGTGCCAGCAGCTTAGCGCCCGGGATGGAGACCCAGTACTTC	CASSLAPGMETQYF
TRBV5-1	.	.	TRBJ2-6	17	TGCGCCAGCAGCTTAGCAGGGGCCGTCTCTGGGGCCAACGTCCTGACTTTC	CASSLAGAVSGANVLTF